This TCR beta chain was obtained from a study of CD8+ T cells in alopecia areata. Noted treatment: oral pan-JAK inhibitor, 5-10 mg twice daily. Reverse transcription of extracted RNA yielded cDNA, which provided the sequencing template. Sequencing used immunoSEQ multiplex PCR; TCRdb keeps in-frame clones, though not all of them. The sample consists of about 210,000 clones, less than 45% of them appearing once. This specimen consisted of CD4+ T cells sorted from blood, obtained between weeks 30 and 35, from a patient treated with tofacitinib. This TCR came from a human donor with alopecia areata.

For the CDR3, the DNA is TGCGCCAGCAGCTTGGGGCAGGCCAATCAGCCCCAGCATTTT. This encodes CASSLGQANQPQHF. V gene TRBV5-1 combines with J gene TRBJ1-5; D not resolved. Germline loops: CDR1 SGHRS, CDR2 YFSETQ. The CDR3 spans 14 residues. V lost 0 bases and J lost 3, with 7 bases in between.